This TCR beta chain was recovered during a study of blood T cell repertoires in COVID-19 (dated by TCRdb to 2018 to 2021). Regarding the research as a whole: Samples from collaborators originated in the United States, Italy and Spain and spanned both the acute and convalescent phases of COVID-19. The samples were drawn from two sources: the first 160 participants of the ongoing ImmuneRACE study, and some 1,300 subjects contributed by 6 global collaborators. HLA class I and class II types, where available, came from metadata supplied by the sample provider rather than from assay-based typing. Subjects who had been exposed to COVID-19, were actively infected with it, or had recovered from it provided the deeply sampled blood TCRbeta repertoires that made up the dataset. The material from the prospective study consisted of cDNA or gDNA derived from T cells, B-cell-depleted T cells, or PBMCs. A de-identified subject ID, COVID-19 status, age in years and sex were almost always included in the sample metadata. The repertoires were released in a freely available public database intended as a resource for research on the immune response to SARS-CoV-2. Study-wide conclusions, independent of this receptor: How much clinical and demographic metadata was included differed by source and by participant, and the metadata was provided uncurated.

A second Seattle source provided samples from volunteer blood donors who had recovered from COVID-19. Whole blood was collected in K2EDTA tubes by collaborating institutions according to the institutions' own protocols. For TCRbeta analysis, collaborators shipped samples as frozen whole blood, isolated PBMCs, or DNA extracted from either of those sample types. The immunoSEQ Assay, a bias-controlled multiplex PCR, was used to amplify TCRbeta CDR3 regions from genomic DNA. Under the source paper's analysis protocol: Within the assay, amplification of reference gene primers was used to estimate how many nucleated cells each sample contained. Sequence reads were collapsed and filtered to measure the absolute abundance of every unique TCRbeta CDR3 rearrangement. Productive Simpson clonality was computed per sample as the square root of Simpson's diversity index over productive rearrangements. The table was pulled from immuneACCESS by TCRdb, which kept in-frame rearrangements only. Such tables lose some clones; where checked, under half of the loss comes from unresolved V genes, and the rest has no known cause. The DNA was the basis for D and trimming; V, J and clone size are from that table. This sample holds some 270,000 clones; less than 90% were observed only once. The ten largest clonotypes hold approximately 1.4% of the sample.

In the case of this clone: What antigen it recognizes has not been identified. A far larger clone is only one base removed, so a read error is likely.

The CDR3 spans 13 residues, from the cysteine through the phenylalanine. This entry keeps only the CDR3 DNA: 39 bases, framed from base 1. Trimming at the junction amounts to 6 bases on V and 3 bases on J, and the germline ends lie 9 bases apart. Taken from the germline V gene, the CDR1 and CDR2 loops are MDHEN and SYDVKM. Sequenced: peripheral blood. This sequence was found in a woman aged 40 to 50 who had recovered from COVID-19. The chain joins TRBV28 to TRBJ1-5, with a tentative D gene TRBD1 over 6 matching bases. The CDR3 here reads CASRGQNNQPQHF. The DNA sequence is TGTGCCAGCAGGGGACAAAACAATCAGCCCCAGCATTTT.